The clone carrying this T cell receptor beta chain appeared a few times. Its matching antigen is unknown. The record originates from a study of siplizumab effects on memory and regulatory T cells. Points from the study as a whole: Under siplizumab, alloreactive sequences traced to unstimulated CD4+ memory cells were significantly reduced. A mean of about 62% of mappable alloreactive CD4+ clones were Treg-derived with siplizumab, compared with around 26% in controls.

The CDR3 consists of 10 residues. V gave up 10 bases and J gave up 12 bases, with 13 bases separating them. Germline loops: CDR1 WSHSY, CDR2 SAAADI. Assays covered around 10^5 TCR templates per sample. Sequencing used immunoSEQ multiplex PCR; TCRdb keeps in-frame clones, though not all of them. The sample holds 100,000 to 120,000 clones; roughly 89% are singletons and the top ten take 1% to 1.5%. Source material: CD4+ T cells sorted from blood. V gene TRBV10-2 combines with J gene TRBJ2-1; D might be TRBD1 or TRBD2, each matching 5 bases. This TCR came from a human donor in good health. In nucleotides, the CDR3 is TGCGCCACCTCAGGGACGTGGCAGTTCTTC. This codes for CATSGTWQFF.